The T cell receptor beta chain described here comes from a study of blood T cell repertoires in COVID-19. In the study overall: COVID-19 samples from acute and convalescent phases originated in the United States, Italy and Spain. PBMCs, B-cell-depleted T cells, or T cells were the source of the cDNA or gDNA that made up the material.

As processed by the authors: Estimated nucleated cell counts came from reference gene primer amplification. Here immunoSEQ multiplex PCR was the method, and the copy in TCRdb shows in-frame clones only, minus some. Clonal size and the V and J genes are those of that table, whereas D and trimming came from the DNA. The sample gives about 70,000 clones, more than 75% of which show up once; approximately 9% is in the top ten. This CDR3 contains 14 residues. Trimming at V came to 5 bases and at J to 4 bases, leaving 4 bases not matched to a gene. The germline V gene encodes CDR1 MNHEY and CDR2 SVGAGI. The TCR sequence derives from a human donor in a cohort sampled during active COVID-19. The sample consisted of peripheral blood. This chain connects TRBV6-5 to TRBJ2-5; TRBD1 matches 10 bases. The CDR3 sequence: CASSRQGAGETQYF. In DNA form, the CDR3 reads TGTGCCAGCAGTAGACAGGGGGCGGGAGAGACCCAGTACTTC.